Below, 2 T cell receptor beta chains from the same sample are listed, as sequenced in a study of beta chain features in type 1 diabetes. Whole-study results and caveats: Patients with Type 1 diabetes showed moderately but significantly shorter TCRB CDR3s in all four CD4+ subsets.

Their antigens are not known. The sequenced template was cDNA made from the entire isolated RNA. Assay: immunoSEQ multiplex PCR; the TCRdb copy retains only in-frame clones and omits some. The sample includes nearly 700,000 clones, roughly 13% of them seen just once. Sequenced sample: naive CD4+ T cells from blood. The receptors were sampled from a man in his late teens or twenties with type 1 diabetes.

The V and J genes are TRBV25-1 and TRBJ1-1; D ambiguous. There are 14 residues in the CDR3. The ends were cut back, 3 bases at V and 1 base at J, with 9 bases in the middle. Germline V CDR1 and CDR2: MGHDK, SYGVNS. The CDR3 DNA reads as TGTGCCAGCAGTGAGGGTTTCCCGAACACTGAAGCTTTCTTT. Translated: CASSEGFPNTEAFF.

This clone has only a few counts. The CDR3 DNA reads TGTGCCAGCAGTCCGAACAACAGGGGAACTTATGGCTACACCTTC. Its protein is CASSPNNRGTYGYTF. The V call is TRBV27, the J call TRBJ1-2; 7 bases align to TRBD1. Trimming took 5 bases from V and 5 from J; bases not matched to a gene: 11. The V gene's germline CDR1 is MNHEY and CDR2 SMNVEV (reference sequence). The CDR3 runs to 15 residues.